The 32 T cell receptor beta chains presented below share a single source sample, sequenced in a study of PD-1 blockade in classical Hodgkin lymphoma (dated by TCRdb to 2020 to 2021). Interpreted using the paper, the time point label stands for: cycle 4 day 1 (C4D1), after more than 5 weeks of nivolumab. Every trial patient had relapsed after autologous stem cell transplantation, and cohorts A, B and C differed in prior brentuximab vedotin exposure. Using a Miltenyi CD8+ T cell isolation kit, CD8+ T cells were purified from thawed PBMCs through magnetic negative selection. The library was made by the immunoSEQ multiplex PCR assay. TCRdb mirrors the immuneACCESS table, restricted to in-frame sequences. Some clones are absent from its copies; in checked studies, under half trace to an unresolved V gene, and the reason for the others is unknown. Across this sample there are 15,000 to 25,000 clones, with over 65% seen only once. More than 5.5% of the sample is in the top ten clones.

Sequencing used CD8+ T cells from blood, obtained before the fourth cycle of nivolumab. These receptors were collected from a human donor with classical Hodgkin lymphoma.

This chain's CDR3 is CASSYTTAYNEQFF. Written as DNA, the CDR3 is TGTGCCAGCAGCTATACAACCGCTTACAATGAGCAGTTCTTC. The chain uses TRBV6-5 and TRBJ2-1; D remains ambiguous. This CDR3 comprises 14 residues. Germline V CDR1 and CDR2: MNHEY, SVGAGI. The V and J ends lost 6 bases and 4 bases respectively, with 13 bases between them.

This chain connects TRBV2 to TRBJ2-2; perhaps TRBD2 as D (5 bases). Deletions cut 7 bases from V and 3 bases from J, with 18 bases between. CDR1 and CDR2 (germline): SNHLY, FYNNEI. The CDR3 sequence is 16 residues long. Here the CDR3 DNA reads TGTGCCAGCATCATCATCTCCCCCGGGGACACCGGGGAGCTGTTTTTT. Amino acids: CASIIISPGDTGELFF.

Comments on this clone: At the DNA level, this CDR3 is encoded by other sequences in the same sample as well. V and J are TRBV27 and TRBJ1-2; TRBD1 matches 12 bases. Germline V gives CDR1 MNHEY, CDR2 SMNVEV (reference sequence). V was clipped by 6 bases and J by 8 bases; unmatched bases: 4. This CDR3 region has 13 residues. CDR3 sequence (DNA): TGTGCCAGCAGGGGACAGGGGGCAGGAGGCTACACCTTC. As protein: CASRGQGAGGYTF.

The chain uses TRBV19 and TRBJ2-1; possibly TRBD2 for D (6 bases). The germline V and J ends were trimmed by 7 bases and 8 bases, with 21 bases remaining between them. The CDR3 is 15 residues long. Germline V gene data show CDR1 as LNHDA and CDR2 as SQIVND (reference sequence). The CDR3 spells CASTVAGRALDEQFF. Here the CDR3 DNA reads TGTGCCAGTACGGTTGCGGGGCGAGCCTTGGATGAGCAGTTCTTC.

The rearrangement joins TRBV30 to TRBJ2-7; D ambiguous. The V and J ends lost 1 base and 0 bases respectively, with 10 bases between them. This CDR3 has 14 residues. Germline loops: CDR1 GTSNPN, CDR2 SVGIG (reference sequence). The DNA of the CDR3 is TGTGCCTGGAGTGATTGGCCAGGCTCCTACGAGCAGTACTTC. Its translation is CAWSDWPGSYEQYF.

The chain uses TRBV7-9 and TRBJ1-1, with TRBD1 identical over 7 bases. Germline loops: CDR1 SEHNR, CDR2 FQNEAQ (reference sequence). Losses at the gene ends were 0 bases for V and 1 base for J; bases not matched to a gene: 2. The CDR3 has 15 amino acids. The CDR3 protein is CASSLAQGGNTEAFF. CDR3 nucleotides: TGTGCCAGCAGCTTAGCGCAGGGGGGGAACACTGAAGCTTTCTTT.

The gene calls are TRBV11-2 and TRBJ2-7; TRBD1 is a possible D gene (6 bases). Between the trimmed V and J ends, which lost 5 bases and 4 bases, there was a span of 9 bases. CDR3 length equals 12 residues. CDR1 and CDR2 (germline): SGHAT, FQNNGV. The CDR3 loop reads CASSPQGYEQYF. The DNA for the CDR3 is TGTGCCAGCAGCCCTCAGGGGTACGAGCAGTACTTC.

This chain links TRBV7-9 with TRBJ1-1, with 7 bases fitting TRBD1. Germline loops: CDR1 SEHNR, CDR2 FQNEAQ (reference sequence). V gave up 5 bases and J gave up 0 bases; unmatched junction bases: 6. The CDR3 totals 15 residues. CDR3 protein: CASSLGTVMNTEAFF. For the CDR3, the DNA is TGTGCCAGCAGCCTTGGGACAGTTATGAACACTGAAGCTTTCTTT.

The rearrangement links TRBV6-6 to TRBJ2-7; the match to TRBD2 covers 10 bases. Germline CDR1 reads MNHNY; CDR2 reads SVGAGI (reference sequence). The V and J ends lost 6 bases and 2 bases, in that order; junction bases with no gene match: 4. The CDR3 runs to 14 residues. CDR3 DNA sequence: TGTGCCAGCAGCCCAACTAGCGGGGCCTACGAGCAGTACTTC. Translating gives CASSPTSGAYEQYF.

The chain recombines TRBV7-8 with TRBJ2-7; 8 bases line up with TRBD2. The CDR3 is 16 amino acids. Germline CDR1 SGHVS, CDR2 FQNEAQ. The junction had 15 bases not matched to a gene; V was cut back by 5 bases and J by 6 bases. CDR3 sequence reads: CASSRSPSGRWVEQYF. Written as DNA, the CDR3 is TGTGCCAGCAGCCGTTCCCCTAGCGGGCGGTGGGTCGAGCAGTACTTC.

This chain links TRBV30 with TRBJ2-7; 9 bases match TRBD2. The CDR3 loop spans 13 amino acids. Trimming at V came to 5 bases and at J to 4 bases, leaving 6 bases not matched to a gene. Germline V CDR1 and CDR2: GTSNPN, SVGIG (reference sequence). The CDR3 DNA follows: TGTGCCTGGGAATTTAGCGGGGGATACGAGCAGTACTTC. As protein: CAWEFSGGYEQYF.

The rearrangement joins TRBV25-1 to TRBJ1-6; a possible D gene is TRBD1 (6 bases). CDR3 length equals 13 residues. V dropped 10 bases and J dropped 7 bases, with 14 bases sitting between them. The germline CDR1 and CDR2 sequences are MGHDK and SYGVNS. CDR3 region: CAIATGNNSPLHF. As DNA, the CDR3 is TGTGCCATAGCCACAGGGAACAATTCACCCCTCCACTTT.

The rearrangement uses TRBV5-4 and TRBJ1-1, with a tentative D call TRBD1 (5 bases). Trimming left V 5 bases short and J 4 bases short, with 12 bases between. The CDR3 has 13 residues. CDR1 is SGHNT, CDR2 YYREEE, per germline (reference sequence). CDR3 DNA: TGTGCCAGCAGACTGGCAGGGTTCACTGAAGCTTTCTTT. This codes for CASRLAGFTEAFF.

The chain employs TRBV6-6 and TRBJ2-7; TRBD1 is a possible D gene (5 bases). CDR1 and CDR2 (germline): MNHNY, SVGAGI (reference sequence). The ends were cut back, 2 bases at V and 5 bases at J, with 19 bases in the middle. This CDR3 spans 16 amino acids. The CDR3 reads CASSYVLGAGYHEQYF. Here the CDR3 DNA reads TGTGCCAGCAGTTACGTTCTCGGAGCAGGGTACCACGAGCAGTACTTC.

CDR3 sequence: CASSLGTGWGTEAFF. The DNA for the CDR3 is TGTGCCAGCAGTTTGGGAACAGGGTGGGGGACTGAAGCTTTCTTT. The chain carries TRBV27 and TRBJ1-1; perhaps TRBD1 as D (6 bases). Germline CDR1 MNHEY, CDR2 SMNVEV (reference sequence). V was cut by 3 bases and J by 5 bases, with 16 bases left in between. The CDR3 is 15 residues long.

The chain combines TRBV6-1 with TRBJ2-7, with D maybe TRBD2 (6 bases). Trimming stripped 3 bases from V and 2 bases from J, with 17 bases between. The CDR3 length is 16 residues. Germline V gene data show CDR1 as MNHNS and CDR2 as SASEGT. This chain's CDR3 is CASSEWGLNGPYEQYF. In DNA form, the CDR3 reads TGTGCCAGCAGTGAGTGGGGACTGAACGGCCCCTACGAGCAGTACTTC.

In DNA, the CDR3 is TGTGCCAGCAGCGTATTTGAGGCAGGGGTGAGAGATGAAGCTTTCTTT. This translates into CASSVFEAGVRDEAFF. The rearrangement uses TRBV9 and TRBJ1-1; a possible D gene is TRBD1 (6 bases). Germline lookup yields CDR1 SGDLS and CDR2 YYNGEE. The CDR3 runs 16 residues. The V end lost 1 base, the J end lost 7 bases, and 20 bases lay between the germline ends.

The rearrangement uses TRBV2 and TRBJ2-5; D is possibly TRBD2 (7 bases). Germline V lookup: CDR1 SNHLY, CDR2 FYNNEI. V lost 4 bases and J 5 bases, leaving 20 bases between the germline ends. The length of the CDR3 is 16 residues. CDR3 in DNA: TGTGCCAGCAGTGGGGGCGGGGGCGTAAGATGGGAGACCCAGTACTTC. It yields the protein CASSGGGGVRWETQYF.

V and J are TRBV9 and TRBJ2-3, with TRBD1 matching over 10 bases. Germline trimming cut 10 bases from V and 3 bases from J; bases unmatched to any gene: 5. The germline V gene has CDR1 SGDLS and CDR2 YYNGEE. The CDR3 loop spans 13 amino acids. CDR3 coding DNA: TGTGCCGGGGGGACAGGGGTGACAGATACGCAGTATTTT. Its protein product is CAGGTGVTDTQYF.

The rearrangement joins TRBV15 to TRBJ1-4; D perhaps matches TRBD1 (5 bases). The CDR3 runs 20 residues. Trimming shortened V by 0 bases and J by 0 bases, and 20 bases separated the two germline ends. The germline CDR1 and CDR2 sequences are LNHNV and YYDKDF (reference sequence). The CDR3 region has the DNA TGTGCCACCAGCAGAGATTTGTTCGTTGGCAGGGCCACAACTAATGAAAAACTGTTTTTT. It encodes CATSRDLFVGRATTNEKLFF.

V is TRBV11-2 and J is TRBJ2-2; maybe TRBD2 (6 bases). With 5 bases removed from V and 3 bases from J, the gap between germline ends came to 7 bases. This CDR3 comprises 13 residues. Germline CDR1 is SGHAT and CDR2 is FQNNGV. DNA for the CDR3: TGTGCCAGCAGCAGCGGGTACACCGGGGAGCTGTTTTTT. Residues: CASSSGYTGELFF.

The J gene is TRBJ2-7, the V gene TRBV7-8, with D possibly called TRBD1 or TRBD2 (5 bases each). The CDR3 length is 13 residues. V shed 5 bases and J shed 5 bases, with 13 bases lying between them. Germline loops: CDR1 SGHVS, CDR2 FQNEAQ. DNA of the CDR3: TGTGCCAGCAGCCTAGTCTGGGACCACGAGCAGTACTTC. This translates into CASSLVWDHEQYF.

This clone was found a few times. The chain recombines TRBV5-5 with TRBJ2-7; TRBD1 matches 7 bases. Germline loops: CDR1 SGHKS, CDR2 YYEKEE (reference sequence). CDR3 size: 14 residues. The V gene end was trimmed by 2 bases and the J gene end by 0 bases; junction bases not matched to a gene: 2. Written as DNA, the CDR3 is TGTGCCAGCAGCTTTCAGGGGGACTCCTACGAGCAGTACTTC. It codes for CASSFQGDSYEQYF.

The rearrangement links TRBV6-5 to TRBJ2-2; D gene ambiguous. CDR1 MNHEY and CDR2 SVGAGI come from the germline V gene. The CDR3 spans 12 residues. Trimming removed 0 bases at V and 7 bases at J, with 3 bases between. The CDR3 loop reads CASSYSGGELFF. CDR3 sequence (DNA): TGTGCCAGCAGTTACTCGGGCGGGGAGCTGTTTTTT.

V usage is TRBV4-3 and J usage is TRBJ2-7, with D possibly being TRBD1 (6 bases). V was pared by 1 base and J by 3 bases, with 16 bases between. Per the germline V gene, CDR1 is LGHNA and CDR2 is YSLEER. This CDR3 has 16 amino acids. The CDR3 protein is CASSQAVALGGYEQYF. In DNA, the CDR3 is TGCGCCAGCAGCCAAGCCGTCGCCCTAGGGGGCTACGAGCAGTACTTC.

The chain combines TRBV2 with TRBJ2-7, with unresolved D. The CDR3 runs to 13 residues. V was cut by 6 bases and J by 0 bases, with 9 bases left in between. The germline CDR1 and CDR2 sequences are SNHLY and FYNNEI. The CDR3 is CASRAGYSYEQYF. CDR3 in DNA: TGTGCCAGCAGGGCAGGTTACTCCTACGAGCAGTACTTC.

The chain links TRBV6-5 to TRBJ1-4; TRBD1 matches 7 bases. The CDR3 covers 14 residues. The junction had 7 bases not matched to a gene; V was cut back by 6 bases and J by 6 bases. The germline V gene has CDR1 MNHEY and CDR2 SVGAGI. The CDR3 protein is CASREQGLDEKLFF. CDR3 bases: TGTGCCAGCAGGGAACAGGGGCTGGATGAAAAACTGTTTTTT.

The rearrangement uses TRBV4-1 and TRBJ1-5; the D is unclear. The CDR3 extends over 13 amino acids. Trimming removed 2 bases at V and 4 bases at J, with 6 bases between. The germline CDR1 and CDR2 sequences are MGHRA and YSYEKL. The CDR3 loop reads CASSQQENQPQHF. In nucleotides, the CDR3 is TGCGCCAGCAGCCAACAGGAGAATCAGCCCCAGCATTTT.

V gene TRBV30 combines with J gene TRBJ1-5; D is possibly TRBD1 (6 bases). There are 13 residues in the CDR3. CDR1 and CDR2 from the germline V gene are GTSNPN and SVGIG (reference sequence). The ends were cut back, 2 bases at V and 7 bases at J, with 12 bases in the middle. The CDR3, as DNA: TGTGCCTGGAGTAGAGTGGGGGCCCAGCCCCAGCATTTT. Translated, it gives CAWSRVGAQPQHF.

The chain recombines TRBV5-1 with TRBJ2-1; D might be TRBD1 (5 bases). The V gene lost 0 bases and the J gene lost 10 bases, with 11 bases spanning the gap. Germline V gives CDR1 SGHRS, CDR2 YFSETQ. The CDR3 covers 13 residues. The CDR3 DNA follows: TGCGCCAGCAGCTTGGCAGGGAACGGGGAGCAGTTCTTC. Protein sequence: CASSLAGNGEQFF.

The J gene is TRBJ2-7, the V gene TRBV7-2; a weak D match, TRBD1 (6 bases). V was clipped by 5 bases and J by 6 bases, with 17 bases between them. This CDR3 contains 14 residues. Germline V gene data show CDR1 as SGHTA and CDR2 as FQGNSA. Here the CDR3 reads CASSITGTFVEQYF. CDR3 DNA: TGTGCCAGCAGCATTACCGGGACATTTGTCGAGCAGTACTTC. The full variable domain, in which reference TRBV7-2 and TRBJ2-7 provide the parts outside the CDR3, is GAGVSQSPSNKVTEKGKDVELRCDPISGHTALYWYRQSLGQGLEFLIYFQGNSAPDKSGLPSDRFSAERTGGSVSTLTIQRTQQEDSAVYLCASSITGTFVEQYFGPGTRLTVT.

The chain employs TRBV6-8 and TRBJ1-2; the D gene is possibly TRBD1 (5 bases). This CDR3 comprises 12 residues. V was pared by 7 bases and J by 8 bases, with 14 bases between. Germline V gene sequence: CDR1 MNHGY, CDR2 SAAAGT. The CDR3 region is CASTPAGWGYTF. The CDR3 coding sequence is TGTGCCAGCACCCCGGCAGGGTGGGGCTACACCTTC.